This entry lists 25 T cell receptor beta chains sequenced from one sample in a study of T-cell reconstitution after alpha-beta-depleted transplantation in children (dated by TCRdb to 2016 to 2018). Libraries were made using PCR. The sequencing machine was an Illumina HiSeq 2500. TCR library preparation used molecular barcoding, with unique molecular identifiers applied to normalize quantification of the TCRbeta repertoire. TCRdb passed the public sequencing reads through fastp at Q25 and MiXCR, retaining productive beta sequences. All rows with the same CDR3 protein become a single entry with the most common DNA and genes. This sample comprises about 300,000 distinct CDR3 sequences, about 9.5% of them detected only once. The ten largest clones take up 7% to 9.5% of the sample. Read against the paper, the sample's treatment or condition label means: allogeneic hematopoietic cell transplantation with graft depleted of TCRalphabeta T cells and CD19 B cells.

The sample consisted of PBMCs, taken before TCRalphabeta/CD19-depleted stem cell transplant. The source is a boy younger than two with acute myeloid leukemia, due to receive a stem cell transplant.

The chain recombines TRBV20-1 with TRBJ2-1; 16 positions agree with TRBD2. The V gene end was trimmed by 0 bases and the J gene end by 2 bases; junction bases not matched to a gene: 1. Germline CDR1 is DFQATT and CDR2 is SNEGSKA (reference sequence). The CDR3 covers 17 residues. The DNA for the CDR3 is TGCAGTGCTAGAGAAGGGACTAGCGGGGGGGCCTACAATGAGCAGTTCTTC. It yields the protein CSAREGTSGGAYNEQFF.

Many counts were recorded for this clonotype. One end of the junction fails to match germline, which may point to a read error. The chain employs TRBV12-3 or TRBV12-4 and TRBJ1-3, with a possible D match to TRBD1 (5 bases). CDR3 length: 12 amino acids. The DNA of the CDR3 is TGTGCCAGCAGGGGACCTGGGAACACCATATATTTT. Residues: CASRGPGNTIYF.

This clonotype was seen many times. This chain uses TRBV6-5 with TRBJ2-1, with 9 nucleotides matching TRBD2. Germline values: CDR1 MNHEY, CDR2 SVGAGI. The trim removed 3 bases at V and 4 bases at J, leaving 4 bases unmatched. The CDR3 consists of 15 residues. As DNA, the CDR3 is TGTGCCAGCAGTTATCGCGGGGGGGAGTACAATGAGCAGTTCTTC. The encoded protein is CASSYRGGEYNEQFF.

This clonotype came up many times. The chain carries TRBV28 and TRBJ2-1; D remains unclear. The germline V gene encodes CDR1 MDHEN and CDR2 SYDVKM. V lost 3 bases and J lost 8, with 14 bases in between. This CDR3 has 14 amino acids. Here the CDR3 reads CASSFVRAADEQFF. Here the CDR3 DNA reads TGTGCCAGCAGTTTTGTCAGAGCTGCGGATGAGCAGTTCTTC.

This clonotype has just a few counts. The chain uses TRBV12-3 or TRBV12-4 and TRBJ1-6; no clear D gene. This CDR3 is 14 amino acids long. V lost 8 bases and J lost 8, with 16 bases in between. CDR3 DNA sequence: TGTGCCAGCGGCCACGGTCTTATTTATTCACCCCTCCACTTT. It is translated as CASGHGLIYSPLHF.

Turning to this clonotype: A junction end diverges from the germline sequence, so it may reflect a read error. This sequence joins TRBV20-1 and TRBJ2-7; 8 bases line up with TRBD1. Germline V gene lookup returns CDR1 DFQATT and CDR2 SNEGSKA (reference sequence). CDR3 length: 15 amino acids. In DNA form, the CDR3 reads TGCTGTGCTAGAGATGCCAACAGGGGGTCTAACGAGCAGTACTTC. Translated: CCARDANRGSNEQYF.

The chain carries TRBV12-5 and TRBJ2-3; 8 bases fit TRBD1. V lost 5 bases, J lost 3 bases, and 4 bases stayed unmatched. The germline V gene encodes CDR1 LGHNT and CDR2 FRNRAP. The CDR3 spans 14 residues. CDR3 sequence (DNA): TGTGCTAGTGGTGTGGACAGGGTGACAGATACGCAGTATTTT. Encoded protein: CASGVDRVTDTQYF.

This clonotype was counted at least ten times. This chain joins TRBV5-4 and TRBJ2-7; 12 nucleotides line up with TRBD1. V trimming: 2 bases; J trimming: 2 bases; junction bases outside the gene matches: 8. The CDR3 is 17 residues long. From germline, CDR1 is SGHNT and CDR2 YYREEE (reference sequence). The CDR3 DNA sequence: TGTGCCAGCAGCTTAGACACCGGGACAGGGGGCCCCTACGAGCAGTACTTC. Amino acid sequence: CASSLDTGTGGPYEQYF.

This clonotype was detected once. This sequence may be a read error, since a much larger clone differs from it by one base. The V call is TRBV6-4, the J call TRBJ1-5, with TRBD1 matching 7 bases. The germline V gene has CDR1 MRHNA and CDR2 SNTAGT. CDR3 length equals 19 residues. For the CDR3, the DNA is TGTACCAGCAGTGACCCCGGGACAGCATCCCCGGAGCGCGATCAGCCCCAGCATTTT. Translating it yields CTSSDPGTASPERDQPQHF.

This clonotype was detected only a few times. This sequence joins TRBV7-8 and TRBJ2-2; D is perhaps TRBD1 (5 bases). The CDR3 spans 15 residues. The V end lost 3 bases, the J end lost 5 bases, and 13 bases lay between the germline ends. CDR1 is SGHVS, CDR2 FQNEAQ, per germline. The CDR3 DNA reads TGTGCCAGCAGCTTGGGCAGGGATAGGACCGGGGAGCTGTTTTTT. Translation: CASSLGRDRTGELFF.

The chain joins TRBV12-3 or TRBV12-4 to TRBJ2-2; 12 nucleotides align to TRBD2. Trimming cost V 5 bases and J 7 bases; bases outside gene matches: 8. The CDR3 extends over 16 amino acids. The CDR3 bases are TGTGCCAGCAGTACGATGCTAGCGGGAGGGCACGGGGAGCTGTTTTTT. This gives the protein CASSTMLAGGHGELFF.

The sample holds many counts of this clonotype. This chain links TRBV28 with TRBJ2-7, with TRBD1 matching 9 bases. CDR3 length: 16 amino acids. The germline CDR1 and CDR2 sequences are MDHEN and SYDVKM. V shed 4 bases and J 5 bases; nucleotides not matched to a gene: 12. For the CDR3, the DNA is TGTGCCAGCAGTTCTATTCTCGGGACAGGGAGCCACGAGCAGTACTTC. It is translated as CASSSILGTGSHEQYF.

This clonotype has ten or more counts. The chain employs TRBV7-9 and TRBJ2-1; D is uncertain. CDR3 length: 14 amino acids. The V end was cut by 2 bases, the J end by 8 bases, with 13 bases between. Germline values: CDR1 SEHNR, CDR2 FQNEAQ (reference sequence). CDR3 amino acids: CASSLSQRTDEQFF. The CDR3 nucleotides read TGTGCCAGCAGCTTATCCCAGCGCACGGATGAGCAGTTCTTC.

This clonotype was seen at least ten times. The chain carries TRBV29-1 and TRBJ2-3; D perhaps matches TRBD1 (6 bases). The germline V gene has CDR1 SQVTM and CDR2 ANQGSEA. V was shortened by 7 bases and J by 6 bases, with 8 bases between the two germline ends. This CDR3 contains 10 residues. This CDR3 is CSADRDTQYF. The CDR3 DNA reads TGCAGCGCCGACAGGGATACGCAGTATTTT.

This clonotype was seen repeatedly, ten times or more. The chain has TRBV6-5 and TRBJ2-7, with D tentatively TRBD1 (5 bases). This CDR3 region has 12 residues. Trimming removed 6 bases at V and 6 bases at J, with 12 bases between. Germline V CDR1 and CDR2: MNHEY, SVGAGI. The CDR3 nucleotides read TGTGCCAGCAGACGACAGTCCGGCGAGCAGTACTTC. Translation gives CASRRQSGEQYF.

This clonotype was picked up a small number of times. The chain employs TRBV11-2 and TRBJ2-1, with D unresolved. V lost 4 bases and J lost 3, with 13 bases in between. CDR1 is SGHAT and CDR2 is FQNNGV in the germline V gene. The CDR3 totals 15 residues. For the CDR3, the DNA is TGTGCCAGCAGCTCCCGAAGGGCAGGCTACAATGAGCAGTTCTTC. Its translation is CASSSRRAGYNEQFF.

This clonotype was counted between two and nine times. This chain joins TRBV12-3 or TRBV12-4 and TRBJ2-6; the D gene is possibly TRBD2 (6 bases). V was clipped by 4 bases and J by 0 bases, with 19 bases between them. The CDR3 is made up of 19 amino acids. The CDR3 DNA is TGTGCCAGCAGTTCTCCTTCTGGGACTTTCCCCTCTGGGGCCAACGTCCTGACTTTC. Protein product: CASSSPSGTFPSGANVLTF.

The chain combines TRBV24-1 with TRBJ1-5; D not certain. Germline-derived CDR1 and CDR2 are KGHDR and SFDVKD. This CDR3 contains 15 residues. Trimming shortened V by 2 bases and J by 3 bases, and 10 bases separated the two germline ends. This CDR3 reads CATSDSGPDNQPQHF. In DNA, the CDR3 is TGTGCCACCAGTGATTCAGGACCGGACAATCAGCCCCAGCATTTT.

This clonotype was counted many times. This chain links TRBV5-1 with TRBJ1-3; D might be TRBD1 (6 bases). V was cut by 4 bases and J by 3 bases, with 14 bases left in between. The germline V gene encodes CDR1 SGHRS and CDR2 YFSETQ. There are 15 residues in the CDR3. Here the CDR3 reads CASSKTTGYGNTIYF. CDR3 bases: TGCGCCAGCAGCAAAACCACAGGGTATGGAAACACCATATATTTT. The whole variable domain, remainder taken from reference TRBV5-1 and TRBJ1-3, is KAGVTQTPRYLIKTRGQQVTLSCSPISGHRSVSWYQQTPGQGLQFLFEYFSETQRNKGNFPGRFSGRQFSNSRSEMNVSTLELGDSALYLCASSKTTGYGNTIYFGEGSWLTVV.

This clonotype appeared many times. The chain links TRBV28 to TRBJ2-7; possible D gene TRBD1, 5 bases. Germline-derived CDR1 and CDR2 are MDHEN and SYDVKM. The V end lost 4 bases, the J end lost 2 bases, and 15 bases lay between the germline ends. This CDR3 has 15 amino acids. The CDR3 loop reads CASSSRARWTYEQYF. CDR3 sequence (DNA): TGTGCCAGCAGTTCCAGGGCTAGGTGGACCTACGAGCAGTACTTC. Full variable domain (remainder filled in from reference TRBV28 and TRBJ2-7): DVKVTQSSRYLVKRTGEKVFLECVQDMDHENMFWYRQDPGLGLRLIYFSYDVKMKEKGDIPEGYSVSREKKERFSLILESASTNQTSMYLCASSSRARWTYEQYFGPGTRLTVT.

This clonotype was counted many times. The chain has TRBV12-3 or TRBV12-4 and TRBJ2-7; 9 bases are a match to TRBD2. With V trimmed by 5 bases and J by 4 bases, 9 bases remained unmatched. The CDR3 has 15 amino acids. The CDR3 DNA follows: TGTGCCAGCAGTGTCCTCGCGGGGGGGCGGTACGAGCAGTACTTC. It is translated as CASSVLAGGRYEQYF.

Comment on this clonotype: Just one base apart from a much larger clone, this may be a read error. The V call is TRBV28, the J call TRBJ1-6; unclear D gene. Trimming left V 4 bases short and J 14 bases short, with 9 bases between. CDR1 MDHEN and CDR2 SYDVKM come from the germline V gene. The CDR3 is 11 amino acids. The CDR3 bases are TGTGCCAGCAGTTGCAATAGGGCCCTCCACTTT. Its translation is CASSCNRALHF. Supplemented by reference TRBV28 and TRBJ1-6, the full variable domain reads DVKVTQSSRYLVKRTGEKVFLECVQDMDHENMFWYRQDPGLGLRLIYFSYDVKMKEKGDIPEGYSVSREKKERFSLILESASTNQTSMYLCASSCNRALHFGNGTRLTVT.

V usage is TRBV7-3 and J usage is TRBJ2-1; 11 nucleotides match TRBD2. V lost 4 bases and J lost 7; bases outside the gene matches: 12. The CDR3 contains 17 residues. The germline CDR1 and CDR2 sequences are SGHTA and FQGTGA. The CDR3 loop is CASSSNLIAGGTNEQFF. CDR3 nucleotide sequence: TGTGCCAGCAGCTCCAATCTAATAGCGGGGGGGACGAATGAGCAGTTCTTC.

This clonotype was picked up many times. The genes are TRBV27 and TRBJ1-2, with D perhaps TRBD1 (6 bases). The CDR3 sequence is 15 residues long. With 5 bases removed from V and 3 bases from J, the gap between germline ends came to 16 bases. Germline V gene data show CDR1 as MNHEY and CDR2 as SMNVEV (reference sequence). Here the CDR3 reads CASSPLVTGYYGYTF. In nucleotides, the CDR3 is TGTGCCAGCAGTCCTCTTGTCACAGGGTACTATGGCTACACCTTC.

This clonotype appeared many times. The chain is built from TRBV29-1 and TRBJ2-1; D is uncertain. V shed 2 bases and J shed 2 bases, with 1 base lying between them. The CDR3 totals 11 residues. Germline V gene data show CDR1 as SQVTM and CDR2 as ANQGSEA. CDR3 sequence (DNA): TGCAGCGTTGAAACCTACAATGAGCAGTTCTTC. This encodes CSVETYNEQFF.